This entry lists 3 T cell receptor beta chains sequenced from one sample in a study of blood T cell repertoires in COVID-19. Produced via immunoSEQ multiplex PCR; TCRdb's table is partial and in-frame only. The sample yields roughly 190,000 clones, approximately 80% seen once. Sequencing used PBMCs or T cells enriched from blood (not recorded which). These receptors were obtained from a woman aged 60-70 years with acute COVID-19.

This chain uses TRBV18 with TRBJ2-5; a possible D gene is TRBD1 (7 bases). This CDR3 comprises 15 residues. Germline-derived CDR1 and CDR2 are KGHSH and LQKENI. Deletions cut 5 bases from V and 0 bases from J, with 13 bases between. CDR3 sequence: CASSRRGQDQETQYF. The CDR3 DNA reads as TGTGCCAGCTCAAGGAGGGGGCAGGACCAAGAGACCCAGTACTTC. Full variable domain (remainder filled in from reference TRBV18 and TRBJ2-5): NAGVMQNPRHLVRRRGQEARLRCSPMKGHSHVYWYRQLPEEGLKFMVYLQKENIIDESGMPKERFSAEFPKEGPSILRIQQVVRGDSAAYFCASSRRGQDQETQYFGPGTRLLVL.

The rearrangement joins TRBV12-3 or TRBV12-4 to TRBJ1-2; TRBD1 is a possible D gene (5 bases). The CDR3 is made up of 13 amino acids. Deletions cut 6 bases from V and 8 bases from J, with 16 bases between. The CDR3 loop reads CASSRGGGQGYTF. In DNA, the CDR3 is TGTGCCAGCAGCCGGGGGGGAGGTCAGGGCTACACCTTC.

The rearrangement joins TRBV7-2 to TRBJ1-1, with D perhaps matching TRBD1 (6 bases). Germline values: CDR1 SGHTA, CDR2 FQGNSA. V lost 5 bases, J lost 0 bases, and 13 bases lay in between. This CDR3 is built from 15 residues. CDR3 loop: CASSPLTGVNTEAFF. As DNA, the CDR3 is TGTGCCAGCAGCCCCCTGACAGGAGTGAACACTGAAGCTTTCTTT.